The 3 T cell receptor beta chains listed next were all sequenced from one sample in a study of regulatory T cells in long-lasting Graves disease. Sample time point: persistent/refractory GD, antithyroid drugs over 5 years with positive TRAb. Following extraction of RNA from PBMCs, that RNA was used to make the TCR library. Libraries of TCR beta came from iRepertoire HTBI primers plus Arm-PCR of CDR3 regions. Via MiXCR, TCRdb re-called the multiplex PCR reads, giving one row per CDR3 protein. The data show about 470,000 distinct CDR3 sequences, around a fifth seen once. The starting material was peripheral blood mononuclear cells (PBMCs), obtained when the disease was refractory, from a patient treated with antithyroid drugs. These receptors came from a female donor with Graves disease.

For the CDR3, the DNA is TGCAGTGCCTTGGGGACTAGCGGGACGAACACCGGGGAGCTGTTTTTT. It codes for CSALGTSGTNTGELFF. V gene TRBV20-1 combines with J gene TRBJ2-2, with 13 positions matching TRBD2. CDR1 is DFQATT and CDR2 is SNEGSKA in the germline V gene (reference sequence). V trimming: 6 bases; J trimming: 0 bases; junction bases outside the gene matches: 4. The CDR3 loop spans 16 amino acids.

This clonotype was recorded many times. V gene TRBV3-1 combines with J gene TRBJ1-2, with D unresolved. Trimming shortened V by 9 bases and J by 7 bases, and 6 bases separated the two germline ends. The CDR3 has 9 amino acids. CDR1 is LGHDT and CDR2 is YNNKEL in the germline V gene (reference sequence). In nucleotides, the CDR3 is TGTGCCAGGCAAGGTGGCTACACCTTC. It specifies CARQGGYTF.

The sample holds many counts of this clonotype. The chain couples TRBV20-1 to TRBJ1-6, with 11 bases that match TRBD1. With 5 bases clipped from V and 5 bases from J, the junction kept 5 bases outside the gene matches. Germline values: CDR1 DFQATT, CDR2 SNEGSKA (reference sequence). There are 15 residues in the CDR3. CDR3 region: CSAAGQGAHNSPLHF. CDR3 nucleotides: TGCAGTGCTGCAGGACAGGGGGCACATAATTCACCCCTCCACTTT.